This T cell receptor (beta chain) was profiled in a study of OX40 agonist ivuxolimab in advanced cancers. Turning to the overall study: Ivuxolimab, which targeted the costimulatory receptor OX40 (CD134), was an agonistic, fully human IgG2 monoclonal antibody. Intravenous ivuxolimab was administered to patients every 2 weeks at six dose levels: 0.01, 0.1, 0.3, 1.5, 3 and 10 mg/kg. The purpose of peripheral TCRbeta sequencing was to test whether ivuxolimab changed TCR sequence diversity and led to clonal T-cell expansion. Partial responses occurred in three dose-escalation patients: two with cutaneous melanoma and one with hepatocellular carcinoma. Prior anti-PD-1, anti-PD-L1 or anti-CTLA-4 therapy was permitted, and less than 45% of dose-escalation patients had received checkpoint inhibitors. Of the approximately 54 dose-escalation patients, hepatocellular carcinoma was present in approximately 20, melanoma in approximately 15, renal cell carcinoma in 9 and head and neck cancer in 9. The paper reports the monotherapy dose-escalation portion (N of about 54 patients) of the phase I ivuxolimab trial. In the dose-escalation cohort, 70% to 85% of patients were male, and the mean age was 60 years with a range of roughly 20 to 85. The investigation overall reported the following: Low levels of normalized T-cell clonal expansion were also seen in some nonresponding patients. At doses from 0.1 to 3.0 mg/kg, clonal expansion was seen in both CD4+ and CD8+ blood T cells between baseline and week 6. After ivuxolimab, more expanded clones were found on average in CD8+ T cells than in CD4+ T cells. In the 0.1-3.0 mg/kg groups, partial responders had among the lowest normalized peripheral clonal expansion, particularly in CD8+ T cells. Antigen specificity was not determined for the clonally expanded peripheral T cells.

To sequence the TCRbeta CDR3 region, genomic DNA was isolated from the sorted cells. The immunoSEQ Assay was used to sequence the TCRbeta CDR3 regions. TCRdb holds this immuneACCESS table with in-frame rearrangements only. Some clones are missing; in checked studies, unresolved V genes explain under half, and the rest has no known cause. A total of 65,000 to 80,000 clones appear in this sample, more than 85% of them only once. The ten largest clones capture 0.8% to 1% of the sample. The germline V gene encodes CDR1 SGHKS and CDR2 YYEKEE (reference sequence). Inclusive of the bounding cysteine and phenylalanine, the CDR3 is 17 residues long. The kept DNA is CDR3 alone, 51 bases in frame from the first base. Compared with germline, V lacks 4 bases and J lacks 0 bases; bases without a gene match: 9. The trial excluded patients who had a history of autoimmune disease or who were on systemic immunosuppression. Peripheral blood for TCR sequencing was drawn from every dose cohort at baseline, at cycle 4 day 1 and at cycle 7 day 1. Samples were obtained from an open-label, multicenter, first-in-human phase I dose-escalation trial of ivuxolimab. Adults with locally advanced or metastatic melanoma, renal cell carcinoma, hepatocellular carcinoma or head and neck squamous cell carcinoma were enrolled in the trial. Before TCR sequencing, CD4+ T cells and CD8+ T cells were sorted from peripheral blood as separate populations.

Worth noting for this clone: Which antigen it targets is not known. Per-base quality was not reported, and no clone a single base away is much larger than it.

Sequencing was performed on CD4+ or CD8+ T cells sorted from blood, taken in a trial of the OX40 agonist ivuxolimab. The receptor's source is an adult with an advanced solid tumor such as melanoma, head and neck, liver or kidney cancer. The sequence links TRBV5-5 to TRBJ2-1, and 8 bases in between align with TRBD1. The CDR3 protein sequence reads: CASSLRQGLGSYNEQFF. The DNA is TGTGCCAGCAGCCTTCGACAGGGGTTGGGCTCCTACAATGAGCAGTTCTTC.